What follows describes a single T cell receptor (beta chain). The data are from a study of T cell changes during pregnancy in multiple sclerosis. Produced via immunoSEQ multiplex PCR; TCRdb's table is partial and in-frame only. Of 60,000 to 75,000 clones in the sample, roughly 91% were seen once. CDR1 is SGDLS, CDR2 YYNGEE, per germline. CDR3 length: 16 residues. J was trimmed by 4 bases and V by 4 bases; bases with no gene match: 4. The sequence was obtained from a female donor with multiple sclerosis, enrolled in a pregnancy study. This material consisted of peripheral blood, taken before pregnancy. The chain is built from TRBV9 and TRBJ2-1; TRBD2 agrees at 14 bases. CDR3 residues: CASSTRLAGGYNEQFF. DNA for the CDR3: TGTGCCAGCAGCACGAGACTAGCGGGGGGGTACAATGAGCAGTTCTTC.